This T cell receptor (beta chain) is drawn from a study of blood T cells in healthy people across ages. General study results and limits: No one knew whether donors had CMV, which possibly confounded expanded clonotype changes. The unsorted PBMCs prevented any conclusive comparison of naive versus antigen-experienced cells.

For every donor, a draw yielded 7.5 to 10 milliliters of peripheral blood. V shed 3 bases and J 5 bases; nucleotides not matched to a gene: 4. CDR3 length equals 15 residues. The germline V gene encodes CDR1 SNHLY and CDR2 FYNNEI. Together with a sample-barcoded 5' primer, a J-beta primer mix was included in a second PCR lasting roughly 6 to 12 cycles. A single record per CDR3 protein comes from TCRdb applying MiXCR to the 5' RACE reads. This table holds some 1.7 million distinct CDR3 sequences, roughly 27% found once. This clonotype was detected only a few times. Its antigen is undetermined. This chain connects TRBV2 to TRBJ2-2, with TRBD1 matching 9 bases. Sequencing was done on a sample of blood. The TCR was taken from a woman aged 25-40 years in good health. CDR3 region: CASSDGQGLTGELFF. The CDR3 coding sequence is TGTGCCAGCAGTGACGGACAGGGGCTGACCGGGGAGCTGTTTTTT.